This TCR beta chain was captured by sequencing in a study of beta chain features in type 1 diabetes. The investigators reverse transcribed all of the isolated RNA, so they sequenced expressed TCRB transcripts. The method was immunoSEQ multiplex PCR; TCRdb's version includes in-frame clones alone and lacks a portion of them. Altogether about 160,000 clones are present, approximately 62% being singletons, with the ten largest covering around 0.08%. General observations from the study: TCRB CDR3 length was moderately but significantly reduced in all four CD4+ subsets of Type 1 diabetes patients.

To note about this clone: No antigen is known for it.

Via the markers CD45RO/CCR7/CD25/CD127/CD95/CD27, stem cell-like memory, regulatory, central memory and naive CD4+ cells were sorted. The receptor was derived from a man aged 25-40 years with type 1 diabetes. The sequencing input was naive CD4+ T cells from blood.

The CDR3 protein is CASSTGSASNQPQHF. The CDR3 DNA sequence: TGTGCCAGTAGTACAGGGAGCGCTAGCAATCAGCCCCAGCATTTT. This chain uses TRBV19 with TRBJ1-5, with D tentatively TRBD1 (5 bases). Germline CDR1 and CDR2: LNHDA and SQIVND (reference sequence). The V gene lost 4 bases and the J gene lost 0 bases, with 10 bases spanning the gap. The CDR3 sequence is 15 residues long.